Below, 2 T cell receptor beta chains from the same sample are listed, as sequenced in a study of CD8+ T cells in alopecia areata. Reverse transcribed after extraction, RNA yielded cDNA as the sequencing template. Assay used: immunoSEQ multiplex PCR; TCRdb lists only in-frame clones, some missing. The sample carries about 97,000 clones, roughly two fifths recorded once. The sample consisted of CD4+ T cells sorted from blood. The receptors were sampled from a human donor with alopecia areata.

A few counts support this clone. This chain joins TRBV29-1 and TRBJ2-6; D call uncertain. The CDR3 runs 12 residues. V lost 7 bases, J lost 0 bases, and 4 bases lay in between. Germline CDR1 SQVTM, CDR2 ANQGSEA. CDR3 protein: CSAVSGANVLTF. CDR3 nucleotide sequence: TGCAGCGCGGTCTCTGGGGCCAACGTCCTGACTTTC. The full variable domain, with the rest looked up from reference TRBV29-1 and TRBJ2-6, is SAVISQKPSRDICQRGTSLTIQCQVDSQVTMMFWYRQQPGQSLTLIATANQGSEATYESGFVIDKFPISRPNLTFSTLTVSNMSPEDSSIYLCSAVSGANVLTFGAGSRLTVL.

There are a few counts of this clone. The CDR3 sequence: CASSSGGGFHSNQPQHF. CDR3 DNA: TGTGCCAGCAGCTCAGGGGGCGGATTCCATAGCAATCAGCCCCAGCATTTT. The rearrangement uses TRBV7-2 and TRBJ1-5, with 8 bases identical to TRBD1. J lost 0 bases, V lost 4 bases, and 8 bases had no gene match. Germline V gives CDR1 SGHTA, CDR2 FQGNSA. CDR3 length equals 17 residues.